Listed here is a single T cell receptor (beta chain). Its antigen is unknown. No base-level quality is on record; no much larger clone is a single base apart. The CDR3 spans 14 residues, from the cysteine through the phenylalanine. The kept DNA is CDR3 alone, 42 bases in frame from the first base. The V end loses 4 bases and the J end loses 6 bases, and a stretch of 12 bases separates them. The germline V gene encodes CDR1 LGHNA and CDR2 YNFKEQ. These data originate in a study of T cell changes during pregnancy in multiple sclerosis (dated by TCRdb to between 2018 and 2021). Regarding the research as a whole: In women with multiple sclerosis, the researchers looked at how the T cell repertoire shifted as pregnancy progressed.

The library was prepared using the immunoSEQ multiplex PCR assay. TCRdb took this table from immuneACCESS and kept in-frame rearrangements with V and J called. Such tables lack part of the clones; where checked against another copy, unresolved V genes explain under half of the gap, and the rest is unexplained. Present in this sample are under 85,000 clones, around 94% of which were seen just once. Roughly 0.21% of the sample goes to the ten largest clones. The sample consisted of CD4+ T cells from peripheral blood mononuclear cells, taken before pregnancy. This chain joins TRBV4-2 to TRBJ2-2; TRBD2 is possibly the D segment (6 matching bases). The clonotype originates from a female donor with multiple sclerosis, enrolled in a pregnancy study. The CDR3 here reads CASSPRERAGELFF. The sequence in DNA is TGTGCCAGCAGCCCCCGAGAGCGGGCCGGGGAGCTGTTTTTT.